This TCR beta chain comes out of a study of long-term antiretroviral therapy in people with HIV. About the research overall: First collections came about a decade before the 2015 immediate-ART recommendation.

A remark on this clone: Its specificity is not known.

Researchers report immunoSEQ v3.0 was run at survey level. Assay used: immunoSEQ multiplex PCR; TCRdb lists only in-frame clones, some missing. The sample consists of 30,000 or so clones, under 85% of them appearing once. Trimming removed 4 bases at V and 6 bases at J, with 13 bases between. Looked up from germline, CDR1 is MNHEY and CDR2 is SVGAGI. CDR3 length: 13 residues. Study-level results: It was observed that HIV repertoires exhibited narrower CDR3 length ranges than controls. The clones with expansion before ART were dominant in the repertoire at all time points. The study found that diversity rose after ART but stayed below transplant donor controls.

Source: unsorted PBMCs, taken 3 years after starting antiretroviral therapy. The chain links TRBV6-5 to TRBJ2-7; D unresolved. The source of this sequence is a man aged 50-59 years with HIV. For the CDR3, the DNA is TGTGCCAGCAGTTTGTCCGGGTACGGCGAGCAGTACTTC. This sequence encodes CASSLSGYGEQYF.